This paragraph covers one T cell receptor (beta chain) sequence. Its antigen is as yet unknown. J gave up 4 bases and V 6 bases, and 6 bases lay outside the gene matches. Germline V gene sequence: CDR1 SGHRS, CDR2 YFSETQ. The CDR3 spans 14 residues. This entry is derived from a study of graft-versus-host responses after intestinal transplantation. The overall study: Recipients underwent multivisceral, liver-intestinal, or isolated intestinal transplants.

Assay used: immunoSEQ multiplex PCR; TCRdb lists only in-frame clones, some missing. The sample includes around 110,000 clones, approximately 90% seen only once; the top ten take approximately 0.18%. Study conclusions and caveats: Elevated graft-versus-host to host-versus-graft clonal ratios in allografts were recorded for patients with graft-donor T cell macrochimerism. Early HvG declines after transplant were associated with peak circulating GvH clone levels. GvH clones surfaced in recipient marrow, some emerging earlier in ileum or blood.

This receptor was taken from a human donor who received an intestinal transplant. The rearrangement uses TRBV5-1 and TRBJ2-7; 11 bases align to TRBD1. The sequences come from unstimulated CD4+ T cells sorted from spleen or lymph node cells, collected before intestinal transplant. DNA for the CDR3: TGCGCCAGCAACGCCGGGACAGGGGGTTACGAGCAGTACTTC. Translation gives CASNAGTGGYEQYF.